This T cell receptor beta chain was sequenced for a study of chemoradiotherapy in HPV16-positive cancers. Looked up from germline, CDR1 is SNHLY and CDR2 is FYNNEI. The CDR3 covers 12 residues. V gave up 9 bases and J gave up 2 bases, with 10 bases separating them. The protocol was immunoSEQ multiplex PCR, while the TCRdb copy is restricted to in-frame clones and leaves out a portion. The sample yields about 640 clones, roughly 92% seen once. The chain uses TRBV2 and TRBJ2-5; D ambiguous. Specimen: tumor tissue, collected from a patient who underwent chemoradiotherapy. The sequence derives from a human donor with HPV-associated anogenital cancer. CDR3 loop: CASAPLQETQYF. The CDR3 nucleotides read TGTGCCAGTGCTCCGCTTCAAGAGACCCAGTACTTC.